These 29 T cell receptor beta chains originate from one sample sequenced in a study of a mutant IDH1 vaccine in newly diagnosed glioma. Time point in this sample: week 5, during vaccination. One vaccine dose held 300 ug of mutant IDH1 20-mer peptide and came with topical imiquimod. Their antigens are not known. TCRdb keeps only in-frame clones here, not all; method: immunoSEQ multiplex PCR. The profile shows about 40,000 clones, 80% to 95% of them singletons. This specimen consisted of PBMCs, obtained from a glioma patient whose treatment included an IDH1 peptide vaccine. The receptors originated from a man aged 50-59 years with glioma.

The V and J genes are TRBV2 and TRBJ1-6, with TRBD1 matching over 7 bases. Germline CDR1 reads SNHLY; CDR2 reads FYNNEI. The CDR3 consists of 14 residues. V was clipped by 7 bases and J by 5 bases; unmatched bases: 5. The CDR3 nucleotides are TGTGCCAGCACCGGACAGGTGGATAATTCACCCCTCCACTTT. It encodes CASTGQVDNSPLHF.

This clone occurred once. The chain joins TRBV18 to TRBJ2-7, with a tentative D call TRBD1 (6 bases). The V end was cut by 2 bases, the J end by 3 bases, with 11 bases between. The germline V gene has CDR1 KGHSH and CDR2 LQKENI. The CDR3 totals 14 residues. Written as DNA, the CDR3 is TGTGCCAGCTCACCATCGTCAGGGGTCTACGAGCAGTACTTC. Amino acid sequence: CASSPSSGVYEQYF.

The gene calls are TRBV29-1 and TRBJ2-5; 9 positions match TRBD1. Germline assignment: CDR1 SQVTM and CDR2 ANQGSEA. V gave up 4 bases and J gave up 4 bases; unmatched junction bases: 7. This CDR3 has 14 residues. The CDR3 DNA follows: TGCAGCGTTGCAGACAGGGGGGCGGGAGAGACCCAGTACTTC. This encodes CSVADRGAGETQYF.

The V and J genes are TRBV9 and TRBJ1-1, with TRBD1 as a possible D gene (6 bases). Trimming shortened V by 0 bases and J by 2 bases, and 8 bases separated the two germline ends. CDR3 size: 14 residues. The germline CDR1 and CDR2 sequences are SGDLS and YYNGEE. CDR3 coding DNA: TGTGCCAGCAGCGTAGCAGGGGCTAACACTGAAGCTTTCTTT. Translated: CASSVAGANTEAFF.

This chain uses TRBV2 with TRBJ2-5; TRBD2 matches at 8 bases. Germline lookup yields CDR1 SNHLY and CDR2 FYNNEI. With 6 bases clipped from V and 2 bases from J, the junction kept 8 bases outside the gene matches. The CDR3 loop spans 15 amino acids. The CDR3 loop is CASSLRGLGQETQYF. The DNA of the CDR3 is TGTGCCAGCAGCTTAAGGGGACTAGGGCAAGAGACCCAGTACTTC.

The CDR3 reads CASSLMGYRETQYF. DNA for the CDR3: TGCGCCAGCAGCTTGATGGGATATCGGGAGACCCAGTACTTC. This chain joins TRBV5-1 and TRBJ2-5, with D hard to call. CDR1 SGHRS and CDR2 YFSETQ come from the germline V gene. Trimming cost V 1 base and J 5 bases, with 12 bases left between them. CDR3 length equals 14 residues. The full variable domain, completed using reference TRBV5-1 and TRBJ2-5, is KAGVTQTPRYLIKTRGQQVTLSCSPISGHRSVSWYQQTPGQGLQFLFEYFSETQRNKGNFPGRFSGRQFSNSRSEMNVSTLELGDSALYLCASSLMGYRETQYFGPGTRLLVL.

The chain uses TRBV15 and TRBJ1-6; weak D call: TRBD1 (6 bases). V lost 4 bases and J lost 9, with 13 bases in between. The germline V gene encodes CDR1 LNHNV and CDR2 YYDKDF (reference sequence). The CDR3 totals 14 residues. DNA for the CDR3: TGTGCCACCAGCATCGCGGGGGCTAGTTCACCCCTCCACTTT. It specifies CATSIAGASSPLHF. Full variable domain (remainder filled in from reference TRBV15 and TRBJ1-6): DAMVIQNPRYQVTQFGKPVTLSCSQTLNHNVMYWYQQKSSQAPKLLFHYYDKDFNNEADTPDNFQSRRPNTSFCFLDIRSPGLGDTAMYLCATSIAGASSPLHFGNGTRLTVT.

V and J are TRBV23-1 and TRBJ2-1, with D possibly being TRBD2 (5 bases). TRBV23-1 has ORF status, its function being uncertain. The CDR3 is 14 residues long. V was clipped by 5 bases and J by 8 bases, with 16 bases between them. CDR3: CASSVQDSPHEQFF. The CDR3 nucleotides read TGCGCCAGCAGTGTGCAGGACTCACCTCATGAGCAGTTCTTC.

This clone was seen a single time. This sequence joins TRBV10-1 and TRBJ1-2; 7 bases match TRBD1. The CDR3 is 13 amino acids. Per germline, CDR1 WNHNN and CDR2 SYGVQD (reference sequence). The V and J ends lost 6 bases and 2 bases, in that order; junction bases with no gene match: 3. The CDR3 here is CASSEGQNYGYTF. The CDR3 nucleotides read TGCGCCAGCAGCGAGGGACAGAACTATGGCTACACCTTC.

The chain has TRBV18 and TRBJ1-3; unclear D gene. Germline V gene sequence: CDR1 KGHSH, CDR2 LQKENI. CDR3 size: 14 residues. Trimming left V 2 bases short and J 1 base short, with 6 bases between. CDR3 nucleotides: TGTGCCAGCTCACCAACTGCTTCTGGAAACACCATATATTTT. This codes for CASSPTASGNTIYF.

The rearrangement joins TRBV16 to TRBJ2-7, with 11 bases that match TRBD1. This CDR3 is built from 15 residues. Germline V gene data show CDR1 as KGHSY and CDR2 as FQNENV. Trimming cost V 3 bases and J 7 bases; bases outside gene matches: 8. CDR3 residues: CASSQTGQGAGEQYF. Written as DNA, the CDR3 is TGTGCCAGCAGCCAGACCGGACAGGGGGCTGGAGAGCAGTACTTC.

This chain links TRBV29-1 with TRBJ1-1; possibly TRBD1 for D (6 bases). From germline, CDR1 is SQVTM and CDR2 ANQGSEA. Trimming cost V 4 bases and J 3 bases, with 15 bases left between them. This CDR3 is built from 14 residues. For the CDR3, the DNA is TGCAGCGTTGTAGCGAGACAGGCGTACACTGAAGCTTTCTTT. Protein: CSVVARQAYTEAFF.

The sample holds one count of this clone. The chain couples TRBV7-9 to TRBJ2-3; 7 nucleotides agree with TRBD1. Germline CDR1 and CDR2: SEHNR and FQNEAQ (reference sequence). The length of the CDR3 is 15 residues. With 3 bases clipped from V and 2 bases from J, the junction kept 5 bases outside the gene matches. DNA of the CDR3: TGTGCCAGCAGCTTTAGGACAGGCATCACAGATACGCAGTATTTT. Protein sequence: CASSFRTGITDTQYF.

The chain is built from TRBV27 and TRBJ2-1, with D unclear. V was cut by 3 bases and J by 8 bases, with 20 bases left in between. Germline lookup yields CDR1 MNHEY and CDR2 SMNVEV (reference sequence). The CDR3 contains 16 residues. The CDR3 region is CASSFLVAGGMHEQFF. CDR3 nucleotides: TGTGCCAGCAGTTTCCTCGTGGCAGGTGGAATGCATGAGCAGTTCTTC.

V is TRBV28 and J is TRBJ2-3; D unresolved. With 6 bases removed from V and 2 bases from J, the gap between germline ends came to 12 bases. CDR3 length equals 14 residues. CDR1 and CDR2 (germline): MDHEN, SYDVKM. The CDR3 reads CASSPGPYTDTQYF. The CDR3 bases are TGTGCCAGCAGCCCCGGGCCCTACACAGATACGCAGTATTTT.

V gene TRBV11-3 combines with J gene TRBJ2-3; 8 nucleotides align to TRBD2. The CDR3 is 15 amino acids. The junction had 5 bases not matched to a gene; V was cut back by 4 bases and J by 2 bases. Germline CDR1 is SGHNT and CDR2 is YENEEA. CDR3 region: CASSWSGGTTDTQYF. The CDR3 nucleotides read TGTGCCAGCAGCTGGAGCGGGGGTACCACAGATACGCAGTATTTT.

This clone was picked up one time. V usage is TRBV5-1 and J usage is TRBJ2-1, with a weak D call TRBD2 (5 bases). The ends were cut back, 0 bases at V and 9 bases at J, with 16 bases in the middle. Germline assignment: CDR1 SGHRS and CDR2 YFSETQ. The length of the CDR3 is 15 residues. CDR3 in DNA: TGCGCCAGCAGCTTGGGAGAAGGGCTTCGGGGTGAGCAGTTCTTC. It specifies CASSLGEGLRGEQFF.

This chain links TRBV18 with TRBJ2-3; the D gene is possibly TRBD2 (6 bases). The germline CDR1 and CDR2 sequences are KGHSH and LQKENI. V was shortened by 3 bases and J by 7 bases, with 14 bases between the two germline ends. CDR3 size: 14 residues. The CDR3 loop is CASSPGLASYTQYF. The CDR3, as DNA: TGTGCCAGCTCACCCGGTCTAGCGTCTTATACGCAGTATTTT. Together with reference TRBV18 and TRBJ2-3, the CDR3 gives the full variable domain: NAGVMQNPRHLVRRRGQEARLRCSPMKGHSHVYWYRQLPEEGLKFMVYLQKENIIDESGMPKERFSAEFPKEGPSILRIQQVVRGDSAAYFCASSPGLASYTQYFGPGTRLTVL.

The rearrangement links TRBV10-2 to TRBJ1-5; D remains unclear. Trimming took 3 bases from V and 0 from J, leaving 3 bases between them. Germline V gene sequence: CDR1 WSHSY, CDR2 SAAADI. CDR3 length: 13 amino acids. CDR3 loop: CASSDYSNQPQHF. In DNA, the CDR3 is TGCGCCAGCAGTGATTATAGCAATCAGCCCCAGCATTTT.

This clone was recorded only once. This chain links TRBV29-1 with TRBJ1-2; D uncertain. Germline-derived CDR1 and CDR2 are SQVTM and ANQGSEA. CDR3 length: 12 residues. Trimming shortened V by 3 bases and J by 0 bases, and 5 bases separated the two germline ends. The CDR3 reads CSVDRANYGYTF. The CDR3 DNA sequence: TGCAGCGTTGACAGAGCTAACTATGGCTACACCTTC.

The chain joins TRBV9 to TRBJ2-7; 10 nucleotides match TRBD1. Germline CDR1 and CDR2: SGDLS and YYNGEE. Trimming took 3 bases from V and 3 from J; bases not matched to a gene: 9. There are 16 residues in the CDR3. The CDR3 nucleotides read TGTGCCAGCAGCGCACAACGCGGGACAGGGGACTACGAGCAGTACTTC. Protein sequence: CASSAQRGTGDYEQYF.

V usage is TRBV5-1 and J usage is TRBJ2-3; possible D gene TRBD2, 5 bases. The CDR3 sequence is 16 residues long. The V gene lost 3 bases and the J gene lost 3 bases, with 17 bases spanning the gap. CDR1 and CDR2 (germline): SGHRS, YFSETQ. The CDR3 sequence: CASSYQSEPGTDTQYF. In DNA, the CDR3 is TGCGCCAGCAGCTACCAGAGCGAACCGGGGACAGATACGCAGTATTTT. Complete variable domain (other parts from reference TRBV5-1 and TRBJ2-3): KAGVTQTPRYLIKTRGQQVTLSCSPISGHRSVSWYQQTPGQGLQFLFEYFSETQRNKGNFPGRFSGRQFSNSRSEMNVSTLELGDSALYLCASSYQSEPGTDTQYFGPGTRLTVL.

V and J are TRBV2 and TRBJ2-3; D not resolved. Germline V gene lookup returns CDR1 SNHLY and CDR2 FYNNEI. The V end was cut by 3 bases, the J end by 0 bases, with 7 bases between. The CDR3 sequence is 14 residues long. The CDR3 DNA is TGTGCCAGCAGTGATGTGGGAAGCACAGATACGCAGTATTTT. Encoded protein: CASSDVGSTDTQYF.

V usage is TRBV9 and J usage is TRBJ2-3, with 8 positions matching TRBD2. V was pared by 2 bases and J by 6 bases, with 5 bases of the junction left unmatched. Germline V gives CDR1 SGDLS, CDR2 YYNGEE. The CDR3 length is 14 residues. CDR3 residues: CASSVSGKEDTQYF. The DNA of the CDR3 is TGTGCCAGCAGCGTTAGCGGGAAGGAGGATACGCAGTATTTT. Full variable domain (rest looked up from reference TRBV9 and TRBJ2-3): DSGVTQTPKHLITATGQRVTLRCSPRSGDLSVYWYQQSLDQGLQFLIQYYNGEERAKGNILERFSAQQFPDLHSELNLSSLELGDSALYFCASSVSGKEDTQYFGPGTRLTVL.

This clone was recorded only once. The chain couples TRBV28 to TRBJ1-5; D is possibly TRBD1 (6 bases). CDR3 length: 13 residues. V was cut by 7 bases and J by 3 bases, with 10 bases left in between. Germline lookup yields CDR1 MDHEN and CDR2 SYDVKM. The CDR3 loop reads CASKRGVNQPQHF. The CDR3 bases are TGTGCCAGCAAGAGGGGGGTCAATCAGCCCCAGCATTTT. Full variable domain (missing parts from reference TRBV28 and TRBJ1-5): DVKVTQSSRYLVKRTGEKVFLECVQDMDHENMFWYRQDPGLGLRLIYFSYDVKMKEKGDIPEGYSVSREKKERFSLILESASTNQTSMYLCASKRGVNQPQHFGDGTRLSIL.

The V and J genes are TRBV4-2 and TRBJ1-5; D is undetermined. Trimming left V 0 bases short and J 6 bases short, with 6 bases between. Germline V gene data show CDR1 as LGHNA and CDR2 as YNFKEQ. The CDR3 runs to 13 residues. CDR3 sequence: CASSQDSAQPQHF. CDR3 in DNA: TGTGCCAGCAGCCAAGATTCCGCTCAGCCCCAGCATTTT.

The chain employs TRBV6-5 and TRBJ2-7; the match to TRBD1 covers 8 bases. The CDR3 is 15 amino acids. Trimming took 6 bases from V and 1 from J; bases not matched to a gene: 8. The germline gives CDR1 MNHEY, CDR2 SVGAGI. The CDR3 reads CASSRNRGVSYEQYF. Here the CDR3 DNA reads TGTGCCAGCAGCCGAAACAGGGGGGTTTCCTACGAGCAGTACTTC.

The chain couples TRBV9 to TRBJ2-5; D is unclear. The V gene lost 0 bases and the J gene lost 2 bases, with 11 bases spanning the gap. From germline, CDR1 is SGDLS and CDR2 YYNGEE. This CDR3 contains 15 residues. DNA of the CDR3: TGTGCCAGCAGCGTAGATAAGGTTAGGCAAGAGACCCAGTACTTC. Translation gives CASSVDKVRQETQYF.

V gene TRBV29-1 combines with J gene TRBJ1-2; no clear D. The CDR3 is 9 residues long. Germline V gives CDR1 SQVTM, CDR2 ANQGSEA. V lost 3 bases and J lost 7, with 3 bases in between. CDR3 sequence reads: CSVDAGYTF. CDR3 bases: TGCAGCGTTGATGCTGGCTACACCTTC.